This T cell receptor (beta chain) was sequenced in a study of blood T cell repertoires in COVID-19. Profiling relied on immunoSEQ multiplex PCR, and the TCRdb table lists in-frame clones only, not all of them. The repertoire holds 90,000 to 150,000 clones, approximately 79% seen once, with roughly 2.7% in the top ten. The CDR3 sequence is 13 residues long. V was clipped by 1 base and J by 2 bases, with 6 bases between them. V and J are TRBV12-3 or TRBV12-4 and TRBJ2-7, with D unclear. The sample was peripheral blood. The sequence came from a man between 45 and 60 years old with acute or convalescent COVID-19. The CDR3 protein is CASSLGQTYEQYF. In nucleotides, the CDR3 is TGTGCCAGCAGTTTAGGGCAGACCTACGAGCAGTACTTC.